This T cell receptor (beta chain) comes out of a study of vaccination and CD4 T cells after COVID-19. Study as a whole: Convalescent individuals numbered four females and six males, two being Hispanic. A vaccine, either BNT162b2 or mRNA-1273, was given to participants in two doses.

About this clonotype itself: Its cognate antigen is unknown.

Treatment in this sample: roughly 11-day PBMC culture with coronavirus spike peptide pools or control peptides (ViraFEST assay). Expansion of antigen-specific T cells with peptide pools by ViraFEST preceded sequencing of TCRs. Study-level results: For SARS-CoV-2-reactive clonotypes, the median went from approximately 21 to 38, a nonsignificant increase.

The assay that was used to sequence DNA from cultured CD4+ T cells was the Oncomine TCR Beta short-read assay. Each CDR3 protein gets one entry after TCRdb re-called the PCR reads with MiXCR. The sample lists some 10,000 distinct CDR3 sequences; over 35% were seen once. The CDR3 consists of 15 residues. V shed 6 bases and J 0 bases; nucleotides not matched to a gene: 8. The sequencing input was CD4+ T cells from blood, cultured in vitro. The chain is built from TRBV12-3 or TRBV12-4 and TRBJ2-7; 7 nucleotides align to TRBD2. The clonotype originates from a human donor who had recovered from COVID-19. DNA of the CDR3: TGTGCCAGCAGCCGGGGACGCGGGAGCTCCTACGAGCAGTACTTC. It translates to CASSRGRGSSYEQYF.